This T cell receptor (beta chain) is drawn from a study of OX40 agonist ivuxolimab in advanced cancers. Background on the study: Patients achieving partial responses numbered three: one hepatocellular carcinoma case and two cutaneous melanoma cases.

Measured with immunoSEQ multiplex PCR; TCRdb has only the in-frame clones, and not every one. Seen here are about 46,000 clones, 88% observed once, and the top ten hold around 60%. The origin of this receptor is an adult with an advanced solid tumor such as melanoma, head and neck, liver or kidney cancer. This material consisted of CD4+ or CD8+ T cells sorted from blood, taken in a trial of the OX40 agonist ivuxolimab.

This CDR3 reads CASSWTVNTEAFF. The CDR3 nucleotides are TGTGCCAGCAGCTGGACAGTGAACACTGAAGCTTTCTTT. The chain couples TRBV7-4 to TRBJ1-1, with D possibly being TRBD1 (6 bases). The CDR3 totals 13 residues. V lost 4 bases to trimming and J lost 0 bases, with 6 bases between them. Germline values: CDR1 SGHVT, CDR2 SQSDAQ. Drawing the rest from reference TRBV7-4 and TRBJ1-1, the complete variable domain is GAGVSQSPRYKVAKRGRDVALRCDSISGHVTLYWYRQTLGQGSEVLTYSQSDAQRDKSGRPSGRFSAERPERSVSTLKIQRTEQGDSAVYLCASSWTVNTEAFFGQGTRLTVV.